Below, 28 T cell receptor beta chains from the same sample are listed, as sequenced in a study of post-analysis software for immune sequencing data. Prepared TCR beta cDNA libraries contained unique molecular identifiers. MiXCR, applied by TCRdb to the PCR reads, yields one record per CDR3 protein. Among fewer than 550,000 distinct CDR3 sequences listed, approximately 34% were seen once. General observations from the study: Roughly five TRBV segments were more frequent in patients than controls; TRBV5-6, TRBV5-1 and TRBV20-1 belonged to this group.

No antigen is known for these receptors. What was sequenced was blood. The receptors were gathered from a girl aged 2 to 17 with multiple sclerosis.

This clonotype occurred a few times. This chain uses TRBV10-3 with TRBJ1-2; tentative D call: TRBD1 (5 bases). The germline V gene encodes CDR1 ENHRY and CDR2 SYGVKD. The CDR3 consists of 14 residues. V gave up 2 bases and J gave up 4 bases, with 11 bases separating them. The CDR3 DNA is TGTGCCATCAGTGAGCCGGACACAAGCTATGGCTACACCTTC. This gives the protein CAISEPDTSYGYTF.

The chain is built from TRBV3-1 and TRBJ1-1; the D is unclear. Looked up from germline, CDR1 is LGHDT and CDR2 is YNNKEL (reference sequence). The CDR3 spans 15 residues. Trimming stripped 4 bases from V and 11 bases from J, with 23 bases between. The CDR3, as DNA: TGTGCCAGCAGCCGGGATTTCGACGGGCCCCTAGAGGCTTTCTTT. It yields the protein CASSRDFDGPLEAFF.

This chain joins TRBV7-9 and TRBJ2-7; D may correspond to TRBD1 or TRBD2 (5 bases each). The J call could be wrong; TRBJ2-5 is a better fit for the DNA end. CDR1 is SEHNR and CDR2 is FQNEAQ in the germline V gene (reference sequence). The CDR3 contains 14 residues. The CDR3 loop is CASSSPERGETQYF. CDR3 DNA sequence: TGTGCCAGCAGCTCCCCAGAGAGGGGAGAGACCCAGTACTTC.

This clonotype occurred once. V and J are TRBV20-1 and TRBJ1-5; D call uncertain. Germline CDR1 and CDR2: DFQATT and SNEGSKA (reference sequence). V lost 4 bases and J lost 1, with 11 bases in between. The CDR3 is 14 amino acids. CDR3 residues: CSAIKGGSNQPQHF. DNA for the CDR3: TGCAGTGCTATCAAGGGTGGGAGCAATCAGCCCCAGCATTTT.

V usage is TRBV29-1 and J usage is TRBJ1-1; D uncertain. Germline V gene sequence: CDR1 SQVTM, CDR2 ANQGSEA. The CDR3 has 12 amino acids. V lost 1 base and J 4 bases, leaving 7 bases between the germline ends. This chain's CDR3 is CSVEVWSTEAFF. CDR3 DNA sequence: TGCAGCGTTGAAGTTTGGAGCACTGAAGCTTTCTTT.

The CDR3 here is CSARTGGFNEQFF. Here the CDR3 DNA reads TGCAGTGCGAGGACAGGCGGTTTTAATGAGCAGTTCTTC. This chain uses TRBV20-1 with TRBJ2-1, with 7 bases lining up with TRBD1. This CDR3 is 13 amino acids long. The V segment lost 6 bases and the J segment 7 bases; nucleotides outside the gene matches: 9. Germline V lookup: CDR1 DFQATT, CDR2 SNEGSKA (reference sequence).

This clonotype appeared once. The rearrangement joins TRBV5-1 to TRBJ2-2; the match to TRBD2 covers 11 bases. Germline CDR1 and CDR2: SGHRS and YFSETQ. The length of the CDR3 is 14 residues. V dropped 5 bases and J dropped 8; count of bases not matched to a gene: 5. This chain's CDR3 is CASRTGTSGGELFF. The CDR3 DNA reads as TGCGCCAGCAGGACTGGGACTAGCGGTGGGGAGCTGTTTTTT.

This chain uses TRBV5-5 with TRBJ2-4; D may be TRBD2 (5 bases). This CDR3 region has 14 residues. Trimming took off 1 base at V and 6 bases at J, with 11 bases between the two ends. Germline V gene sequence: CDR1 SGHKS, CDR2 YYEKEE (reference sequence). The CDR3 bases are TGTGCCAGCAGCTTGAACGGGATTCCAAACATTCAGTACTTC. Translating gives CASSLNGIPNIQYF. Together with reference TRBV5-5 and TRBJ2-4, the CDR3 gives the full variable domain: DAGVTQSPTHLIKTRGQQVTLRCSPISGHKSVSWYQQVLGQGPQFIFQYYEKEERGRGNFPDRFSARQFPNYSSELNVNALLLGDSALYLCASSLNGIPNIQYFGAGTRLSVL.

This clonotype was found a few times. The rearrangement uses TRBV6-5 and TRBJ1-2; 7 nucleotides match TRBD1. This CDR3 is 13 amino acids long. The germline gives CDR1 MNHEY, CDR2 SVGAGI. Unmatched junction bases numbered 11, after V lost 5 bases and J lost 11 bases. The CDR3, as DNA: TGTGCCAGCAGTAGGGGGGGGACAGCCAGATACACCTTC. This gives the protein CASSRGGTARYTF.

V and J are TRBV11-1 and TRBJ2-1; no clear D. V gave up 5 bases and J gave up 9 bases, with 11 bases separating them. CDR1 is SGHAT, CDR2 FQDESV, per germline (reference sequence). This CDR3 has 12 amino acids. CDR3 protein: CASSLDRLEQFF. Written as DNA, the CDR3 is TGTGCCAGCAGCCTCGACCGACTTGAGCAGTTCTTC. Full variable domain (remainder filled in from reference TRBV11-1 and TRBJ2-1): EAEVAQSPRYKITEKSQAVAFWCDPISGHATLYWYRQILGQGPELLVQFQDESVVDDSQLPKDRFSAERLKGVDSTLKIQPAELGDSAMYLCASSLDRLEQFFGPGTRLTVL.

The chain links TRBV6-1 to TRBJ2-5; TRBD2 is a possible D gene (6 bases). Germline CDR1 and CDR2: MNHNS and SASEGT. Trimming removed 0 bases from V and 13 bases from J, with 12 bases in between. The length of the CDR3 is 12 residues. The CDR3 region is CASSEAGTLSYF. CDR3 DNA: TGTGCCAGCAGTGAAGCCGGGACTCTCTCGTACTTC.

This clonotype has a handful of counts. This chain joins TRBV10-3 and TRBJ1-4, with D perhaps TRBD1 (6 bases). CDR3 length: 14 amino acids. Germline values: CDR1 ENHRY, CDR2 SYGVKD. V dropped 6 bases and J dropped 5 bases, with 13 bases sitting between them. The CDR3 here is CAIRSDSENEKLFF. CDR3 nucleotides: TGTGCCATCAGGTCGGACAGTGAAAATGAAAAACTGTTTTTT.

The table lists this clonotype with a few counts. The V gene is TRBV6-2 or TRBV6-3, the J gene TRBJ2-3; 11 bases align to TRBD2. CDR3 length: 15 residues. Germline V gene data show CDR1 as MNHEY and CDR2 as SVGEGT. V shed 8 bases, J shed 4 bases, and the junction held 8 bases outside the gene matches. The CDR3 DNA reads TGTGCCAGCGGGTTAGCGGGGGGGCGAGCAGATACGCAGTATTTT. Its protein is CASGLAGGRADTQYF.

The chain has TRBV27 and TRBJ1-2; no definite D call. Germline loops: CDR1 MNHEY, CDR2 SMNVEV (reference sequence). The CDR3 runs 13 residues. With 4 bases removed from V and 3 bases from J, the gap between germline ends came to 9 bases. The CDR3: CASSSASDYGYTF. The CDR3 coding sequence is TGTGCCAGCAGTTCAGCCTCTGACTATGGCTACACCTTC.

The rearrangement uses TRBV7-9 and TRBJ2-3; D remains ambiguous. CDR3 length: 17 residues. V was cut by 5 bases and J by 0 bases, with 18 bases left in between. Germline V gene lookup returns CDR1 SEHNR and CDR2 FQNEAQ (reference sequence). CDR3 coding DNA: TGTGCCAGCAGCCCTCAACAAGGAAGAGATAGCACAGATACGCAGTATTTT. Residues: CASSPQQGRDSTDTQYF.

The rearrangement links TRBV28 to TRBJ2-5; D may be TRBD1 (6 bases). The V and J ends lost 3 bases and 4 bases respectively, with 18 bases between them. The CDR3 is 16 residues long. Germline V gene lookup returns CDR1 MDHEN and CDR2 SYDVKM. CDR3 nucleotides: TGTGCCAGCAGTTTGCAGGGGCTGGGTAGTGTAGAGACCCAGTACTTC. Amino acid sequence: CASSLQGLGSVETQYF.

The chain carries TRBV7-2 and TRBJ1-5; D unresolved. V was cut by 5 bases and J by 2 bases, with 22 bases left in between. Germline assignment: CDR1 SGHTA and CDR2 FQGNSA. This CDR3 spans 18 amino acids. The CDR3 bases are TGTGCCAGCAGCCCAGGACCAGGAGGGCGTTCTCGCAATCAGCCCCAGCATTTT. Protein sequence: CASSPGPGGRSRNQPQHF. Together with reference TRBV7-2 and TRBJ1-5, the CDR3 gives the full variable domain: GAGVSQSPSNKVTEKGKDVELRCDPISGHTALYWYRQSLGQGLEFLIYFQGNSAPDKSGLPSDRFSAERTGGSVSTLTIQRTQQEDSAVYLCASSPGPGGRSRNQPQHFGDGTRLSIL.

As for this clonotype: At one boundary the junction diverges from the germline segment, which might be a read error. The V and J genes are TRBV28 and TRBJ2-3; D may be TRBD1 (5 bases). CDR3 length: 17 residues. Per germline, CDR1 MDHEN and CDR2 SYDVKM. The CDR3 sequence is CANSPPLAGPNTDTQYF. CDR3 nucleotide sequence: TGTGCCAACAGTCCCCCCCTCGCAGGGCCTAACACAGATACGCAGTATTTT.

This clonotype has just a few counts. The V gene is TRBV29-1, the J gene TRBJ1-2; D unresolved. The CDR3 totals 13 residues. The V and J ends lost 2 bases and 3 bases respectively, with 10 bases between them. Germline-derived CDR1 and CDR2 are SQVTM and ANQGSEA. The chain's CDR3 is CSVEKGEDYGYTF. CDR3 DNA: TGCAGCGTTGAAAAGGGTGAGGACTATGGCTACACCTTC.

V is TRBV20-1 and J is TRBJ2-5; D perhaps matches TRBD1 (6 bases). Germline lookup yields CDR1 DFQATT and CDR2 SNEGSKA (reference sequence). The CDR3 length is 17 residues. V was shortened by 3 bases and J by 2 bases, with 22 bases between the two germline ends. CDR3 sequence reads: CSASLDRRIEAQETQYF. CDR3 DNA: TGCAGTGCTAGCCTGGACAGACGGATCGAAGCGCAAGAGACCCAGTACTTC.

The chain couples TRBV3-1 to TRBJ2-7; D is perhaps TRBD1 (5 bases). The last part of the DNA fits TRBJ2-5 better; the J call may be wrong. This CDR3 spans 16 amino acids. Germline V gene data show CDR1 as LGHDT and CDR2 as YNNKEL (reference sequence). The CDR3 nucleotides are TGTGCCAGCAGCTTCGACCGAAGGGGAAGAGTGGAGACCCAGTACTTC. It yields the protein CASSFDRRGRVETQYF.

The chain couples TRBV5-1 to TRBJ2-5; D unresolved. Deletions cut 4 bases from V and 0 bases from J, with 22 bases between. Per germline, CDR1 SGHRS and CDR2 YFSETQ. This CDR3 comprises 18 residues. In nucleotides, the CDR3 is TGCGCCAGCAGCGCCGGGTCCCTTGTCCTCTCGTACCAAGAGACCCAGTACTTC. Its translation is CASSAGSLVLSYQETQYF. Together with reference TRBV5-1 and TRBJ2-5, the CDR3 gives the full variable domain: KAGVTQTPRYLIKTRGQQVTLSCSPISGHRSVSWYQQTPGQGLQFLFEYFSETQRNKGNFPGRFSGRQFSNSRSEMNVSTLELGDSALYLCASSAGSLVLSYQETQYFGPGTRLLVL.

The V call is TRBV20-1, the J call TRBJ2-3; D unclear. Trimming cost V 3 bases and J 2 bases, with 9 bases left between them. Germline V gene lookup returns CDR1 DFQATT and CDR2 SNEGSKA (reference sequence). This CDR3 region has 13 residues. The CDR3 reads CSASTSYTDTQYF. The CDR3 region has the DNA TGCAGTGCTAGTACCAGCTACACAGATACGCAGTATTTT.

This clonotype came up a few times. CDR3 DNA: TGCAGTGCTCCCCTAGCGGGGGCTGCCTACAATGAGCAGTTCTTC. This sequence encodes CSAPLAGAAYNEQFF. The rearrangement links TRBV20-1 to TRBJ2-1; 10 nucleotides line up with TRBD2. CDR3 length: 15 residues. CDR1 and CDR2 (germline): DFQATT, SNEGSKA (reference sequence). After removal of 5 bases from V and 2 bases from J, the junction contained 6 bases not matched to a gene.

This clonotype was counted a few times. The chain has TRBV29-1 and TRBJ2-6, with D perhaps TRBD1 (5 bases). Trimming shortened V by 6 bases and J by 0 bases, and 15 bases separated the two germline ends. CDR1 is SQVTM and CDR2 is ANQGSEA in the germline V gene. This CDR3 spans 16 amino acids. The DNA for the CDR3 is TGCAGCGTGGAGACAGATTTAAACTCTGGGGCCAACGTCCTGACTTTC. It codes for CSVETDLNSGANVLTF.

This clonotype was counted a single time. The chain joins TRBV20-1 to TRBJ1-2; 8 nucleotides align to TRBD1. The V segment lost 6 bases and the J segment 4 bases; nucleotides outside the gene matches: 7. The V gene's germline CDR1 is DFQATT and CDR2 SNEGSKA (reference sequence). The CDR3 is made up of 13 amino acids. CDR3 residues: CSAHRGFGYGYTF. In DNA, the CDR3 is TGCAGTGCCCACAGGGGGTTTGGCTATGGCTACACCTTC.

CDR3 bases: TGTGCCAGCCGACGACAGAAACTAGGGAACACTGAAGCTTTCTTT. Translating gives CASRRQKLGNTEAFF. This chain links TRBV6-1 with TRBJ1-1; D is perhaps TRBD1 (5 bases). The germline V gene encodes CDR1 MNHNS and CDR2 SASEGT. V dropped 8 bases and J dropped 1 base, with 17 bases sitting between them. This CDR3 region has 15 residues.

The chain employs TRBV4-1 and TRBJ1-2; D call uncertain. V dropped 1 base and J dropped 2 bases, with 14 bases sitting between them. The germline CDR1 and CDR2 sequences are MGHRA and YSYEKL. This CDR3 spans 16 amino acids. The CDR3 loop is CASSQGTAKRNYGYTF. Here the CDR3 DNA reads TGCGCCAGCAGCCAAGGGACCGCGAAGCGAAACTATGGCTACACCTTC.